These 13 T cell receptor beta chains were all obtained from the same sample, sequenced in a study of T cells after yellow fever vaccination. Each CDR3 protein is one row after TCRdb ran MiXCR on the 5' RACE reads. The sample has more than 75,000 distinct CDR3 sequences, approximately 9% seen once. The sample was CD8+ T cells not binding an NS4B(214-222) dextramer, sorted from PBMCs, taken around 14 days after the first yellow fever vaccination. These receptors were collected from a man younger than 35 who received the YFV17D yellow fever vaccine.

The chain has TRBV6-1 and TRBJ1-6; D is possibly TRBD1 (5 bases). This CDR3 region has 14 residues. Germline CDR1 is MNHNS and CDR2 is SASEGT. The V gene lost 6 bases and the J gene lost 10 bases, with 16 bases spanning the gap. CDR3 nucleotide sequence: TGTGCCAGCAGCTTCGACGGGGGGGGATCACCCCTCCACTTT. As protein: CASSFDGGGSPLHF.

This chain connects TRBV5-6 to TRBJ1-1, with a weak D call TRBD1 (6 bases). V was cut by 2 bases and J by 10 bases, with 15 bases left in between. Germline loops: CDR1 SGHDT, CDR2 YYEEEE. The CDR3 runs 13 residues. The CDR3 DNA follows: TGTGCCAGCAGCTTTGTGGCAGGGGTTCCAGCTTTCTTT. It yields the protein CASSFVAGVPAFF.

This clonotype was observed a handful of times. V gene TRBV12-3 or TRBV12-4 combines with J gene TRBJ1-5, with 7 positions matching TRBD1. The CDR3 runs 15 residues. V was clipped by 4 bases and J by 6 bases; unmatched bases: 9. CDR3 residues: CASSSRGVAIQPQHF. The DNA for the CDR3 is TGTGCCAGCAGTTCCAGGGGGGTAGCCATTCAGCCCCAGCATTTT.

The gene calls are TRBV7-2 and TRBJ2-7; a weak D match, TRBD1 (5 bases). The ends were cut back, 8 bases at V and 7 bases at J, with 18 bases in the middle. Germline assignment: CDR1 SGHTA and CDR2 FQGNSA. This CDR3 is built from 13 residues. DNA for the CDR3: TGTGCCAGCGCCAAGGGGCTGCTCTGGGAGCAGTACTTC. Its translation is CASAKGLLWEQYF.

This chain joins TRBV9 and TRBJ1-6, with a possible D match to TRBD1 (5 bases). Trimming removed 3 bases from V and 3 bases from J, with 13 bases in between. The CDR3 totals 16 residues. CDR1 SGDLS and CDR2 YYNGEE come from the germline V gene. The CDR3 DNA sequence: TGTGCCAGCAGCGAGGGGTCGGGCGTCTATAATTCACCCCTCCACTTT. It specifies CASSEGSGVYNSPLHF.

This clonotype appeared many times. The CDR3 here is CASSFKGRVEAFF. The CDR3 DNA reads TGTGCCAGCAGCTTCAAGGGGCGGGTTGAAGCTTTCTTT. The J gene is TRBJ1-1, the V gene TRBV11-2, with D possibly matching TRBD1 (5 bases). Germline assignment: CDR1 SGHAT and CDR2 FQNNGV. V gave up 3 bases and J gave up 7 bases, with 12 bases separating them. The CDR3 is made up of 13 amino acids.

This clonotype has ten or more counts. In nucleotides, the CDR3 is TGTGCCAGCACCCCAGGGACGAACACTGAAGCTTTCTTT. The encoded protein is CASTPGTNTEAFF. The chain employs TRBV7-6 and TRBJ1-1; TRBD1 might be the D (5 bases). There are 13 residues in the CDR3. Germline CDR1 and CDR2: SGHVS and FNYEAQ. V was cut by 7 bases and J by 1 base, with 10 bases left in between. The full variable domain, completed using reference TRBV7-6 and TRBJ1-1, is GAGVSQSPRYKVTKRGQDVALRCDPISGHVSLYWYRQALGQGPEFLTYFNYEAQQDKSGLPNDRFSAERPEGSISTLTIQRTEQRDSAMYRCASTPGTNTEAFFGQGTRLTVV.

The chain carries TRBV7-3 and TRBJ2-1; TRBD2 matches 8 bases. V lost 4 bases to trimming and J lost 4 bases; unmatched junction nucleotides: 6. The CDR3 loop spans 15 amino acids. Germline loops: CDR1 SGHTA, CDR2 FQGTGA. The CDR3 reads CASSSGAGVYNEQFF. Here the CDR3 DNA reads TGTGCCAGCAGCTCTGGAGCGGGGGTTTACAATGAGCAGTTCTTC. Variable domain in full (rest from reference TRBV7-3 and TRBJ2-1): GAGVSQTPSNKVTEKGKYVELRCDPISGHTALYWYRQSLGQGPEFLIYFQGTGAADDSGLPNDRFFAVRPEGSVSTLKIQRTERGDSAVYLCASSSGAGVYNEQFFGPGTRLTVL.

V gene TRBV7-9 combines with J gene TRBJ2-1; 7 nucleotides agree with TRBD1. V shed 4 bases, J shed 10 bases, and the junction held 10 bases outside the gene matches. Germline V lookup: CDR1 SEHNR, CDR2 FQNEAQ (reference sequence). This CDR3 is 14 amino acids long. The CDR3 DNA reads as TGTGCCAGCAGCTACTCAGGGACAGATGACGAGCAGTTCTTC. It codes for CASSYSGTDDEQFF.

The rearrangement links TRBV4-1 to TRBJ2-3; tentatively, D is TRBD1 (5 bases). CDR3 length: 16 residues. V lost 0 bases and J lost 1, with 11 bases in between. Per germline, CDR1 MGHRA and CDR2 YSYEKL. The CDR3 loop reads CASSQDLTGRTDTQYF. CDR3 nucleotide sequence: TGCGCCAGCAGCCAAGATTTAACAGGACGCACAGATACGCAGTATTTT.

V is TRBV24-1 and J is TRBJ2-2, with 7 bases matching TRBD2. CDR1 and CDR2 (germline): KGHDR, SFDVKD. The V and J ends lost 4 bases and 2 bases, in that order; junction bases with no gene match: 9. The CDR3 runs to 17 residues. The CDR3 DNA reads as TGTGCCACCAGTGACTCCGACGGGGACTATAACACCGGGGAGCTGTTTTTT. It yields the protein CATSDSDGDYNTGELFF.

This clonotype was observed at least ten times. The chain combines TRBV27 with TRBJ2-7, with TRBD1 matching over 11 bases. This CDR3 is 14 amino acids long. V shed 6 bases and J 5 bases; nucleotides not matched to a gene: 6. CDR1 MNHEY and CDR2 SMNVEV come from the germline V gene (reference sequence). Written as DNA, the CDR3 is TGTGCCAGCAGCTGGACAGGGGGCTTTGACGAGCAGTACGTC. Translating gives CASSWTGGFDEQYV.

The chain has TRBV5-5 and TRBJ2-1, with D perhaps matching TRBD2 (6 bases). V was shortened by 4 bases and J by 1 base, with 18 bases between the two germline ends. CDR3 length: 17 residues. The germline gives CDR1 SGHKS, CDR2 YYEKEE (reference sequence). The CDR3 here is CASSRDSKAGSYNEQFF. The CDR3 nucleotides are TGTGCCAGCAGCCGGGACTCCAAGGCAGGGTCCTACAATGAGCAGTTCTTC.